The text below deals with one T cell receptor (beta chain). Clones were sequenced by immunoSEQ multiplex PCR, and TCRdb holds only the in-frame ones, with some missing. The data show approximately 46,000 clones, around nine tenths seen once. The source of the sample is a study of control samples from healthy donors and cancer patients. The ends lost 4 bases at V and 2 bases at J; junction bases unmatched: 10. The CDR3 is 18 amino acids. Germline V gene data show CDR1 as SGDLS and CDR2 as YYNGEE. The chain recombines TRBV9 with TRBJ2-3; 13 nucleotides line up with TRBD2. The source material was PBMCs. The sequence came from a young man with colorectal cancer. CDR3 sequence reads: CASSTTPTSGGATDTQYF. The CDR3, as DNA: TGTGCCAGCAGCACTACCCCTACTAGCGGGGGGGCCACAGATACGCAGTATTTT.